The next 10 T cell receptor beta chains were all read from a single sample in a study of shared clonotypes between healthy human individuals. Assay used: immunoSEQ multiplex PCR; TCRdb lists only in-frame clones, some missing. The repertoire holds fewer than 1.6 million clones, with 98% as singletons. Sequencing was performed on naive CD4+ T cells sorted from blood. Documented subset: CD45RA+ positively selected. The receptors were gathered from a man aged 25 to 40 in good health.

The genes are TRBV9 and TRBJ2-1; no clear D gene. Trimming removed 1 base from V and 8 bases from J, with 19 bases in between. The CDR3 runs 16 residues. From germline, CDR1 is SGDLS and CDR2 YYNGEE. The CDR3 region has the DNA TGTGCCAGCAGCGTATATGGGCAGGTAGAATTGGATGAGCAGTTCTTC. Translating gives CASSVYGQVELDEQFF.

J is TRBJ1-4 and V is TRBV7-9, with TRBD1 identical over 9 bases. V lost 1 base, J lost 7 bases, and 4 bases stayed unmatched. Germline CDR1 and CDR2: SEHNR and FQNEAQ (reference sequence). This CDR3 contains 15 residues. For the CDR3, the DNA is TGTGCCAGCAGCTTAGTTATGGACAGGGGTGAAAAACTGTTTTTT. Translating it yields CASSLVMDRGEKLFF.

V usage is TRBV28 and J usage is TRBJ2-1; TRBD2 agrees at 11 bases. CDR3 length equals 16 residues. CDR1 and CDR2 (germline): MDHEN, SYDVKM. V lost 5 bases and J lost 3; bases outside the gene matches: 6. CDR3 coding DNA: TGTGCCAGCAGTGTTTTAGCGGGAGGGTACTACAATGAGCAGTTCTTC. It is translated as CASSVLAGGYYNEQFF.

This chain links TRBV6-1 with TRBJ2-6; D uncertain. V gave up 10 bases and J gave up 2 bases, with 6 bases separating them. Germline CDR1 MNHNS, CDR2 SASEGT. The CDR3 covers 12 residues. The CDR3 reads CAITAGANVLTF. CDR3 DNA: TGTGCCATTACAGCTGGGGCCAACGTCCTGACTTTC.

V and J are TRBV10-2 and TRBJ2-7, with TRBD2 matching over 8 bases. V was pared by 3 bases and J by 0 bases, with 4 bases of the junction left unmatched. Germline CDR1 reads WSHSY; CDR2 reads SAAADI. The CDR3 extends over 15 amino acids. CDR3 in DNA: TGCGCCAGCAGTGACGGTAGCGGGAACTCCTACGAGCAGTACTTC. Translating it yields CASSDGSGNSYEQYF.

CDR3 loop: CASSEALYRPREKLFF. In nucleotides, the CDR3 is TGTGCCAGCAGTGAAGCTTTGTACCGACCGCGTGAAAAACTGTTTTTT. This chain joins TRBV6-1 and TRBJ1-4; D unclear. The germline gives CDR1 MNHNS, CDR2 SASEGT. The CDR3 has 16 amino acids. V lost 0 bases to trimming and J lost 7 bases, with 15 bases between them.

The V and J genes are TRBV7-2 and TRBJ2-7; D may match TRBD1 or TRBD2 (5 bases each). V was shortened by 1 base and J by 6 bases, with 10 bases between the two germline ends. CDR1 and CDR2 (germline): SGHTA, FQGNSA. The CDR3 consists of 13 residues. CDR3 region: CASSLEKGTEQYF. The CDR3 region has the DNA TGTGCCAGCAGCTTAGAAAAGGGGACCGAGCAGTACTTC.

The chain carries TRBV5-1 and TRBJ2-7; 8 bases map to TRBD1. V was clipped by 3 bases and J by 3 bases; unmatched bases: 8. CDR1 and CDR2 from the germline V gene are SGHRS and YFSETQ. The CDR3 consists of 15 residues. The CDR3 DNA reads as TGCGCCAGCAGCTGGACCGGGACAGGCGACTACGAGCAGTACTTC. This codes for CASSWTGTGDYEQYF.

The J gene is TRBJ2-1, the V gene TRBV9; D might be TRBD2 (6 bases). V was clipped by 1 base and J by 8 bases, with 16 bases between them. The CDR3 spans 15 residues. Germline V lookup: CDR1 SGDLS, CDR2 YYNGEE. The CDR3 DNA follows: TGTGCCAGCAGCGTAACCCCCGAGCCGGGGGATGAGCAGTTCTTC. The encoded protein is CASSVTPEPGDEQFF.

This sequence joins TRBV18 and TRBJ2-1, with 9 bases fitting TRBD1. The CDR3 totals 15 residues. CDR1 KGHSH and CDR2 LQKENI come from the germline V gene. V lost 6 bases and J lost 4; bases outside the gene matches: 7. The CDR3 reads CASSVGTGSYNEQFF. The DNA for the CDR3 is TGTGCCAGCTCGGTCGGGACAGGGAGTTACAATGAGCAGTTCTTC.